These T cell receptor beta chains were read from a single sample in a study of CD8 T cells in ankylosing spondylitis. TCRdb recomputed calls from the 5' RACE reads with MiXCR, one row per CDR3 protein. Here the sample spans approximately 290,000 distinct CDR3 sequences, roughly 20% being singletons. The sequenced sample consisted of blood, either unsorted or a sorted T cell fraction (not recorded which). These receptors were obtained from a female donor with ankylosing spondylitis or in good health (not recorded which). Each CDR3 is given with its conserved first and last residue. A D gene is named only where the DNA matches it firmly. Size is stated for part of the rows, as once, few or many counts, or as a class when the clone is expanded.

V gene	D gene	clone size	J gene	CDR3 protein	CDR3 DNA
TRBV6-2/TRBV6-3	.	.	TRBJ2-5	CASSYVSQETQYF	TGTGCCAGCAGTTACGTCTCGCAAGAGACCCAGTACTTC
TRBV6-1	.	.	TRBJ2-1	CASSPRGELSYNEQFF	TGTGCCAGCAGTCCCAGGGGGGAGTTATCCTACAATGAGCAGTTCTTC
TRBV5-1	TRBD2	.	TRBJ2-3	CASSLPSGSTDTQYF	TGCGCCAGCAGCTTGCCTAGCGGAAGCACAGATACGCAGTATTTT
TRBV29-1	.	many	TRBJ2-5	CSVEAPLGTETQYF	TGCAGCGTTGAAGCCCCATTAGGAACGGAGACCCAGTACTTC
TRBV28	.	few	TRBJ1-1	CASSSLQGKNTEAFF	TGTGCCAGCAGTTCCCTCCAGGGCAAGAACACTGAAGCTTTCTTT
TRBV7-8	.	.	TRBJ2-7	CASSLARGFSYEQYF	TGTGCCAGCAGCTTAGCGCGCGGGTTCTCCTACGAGCAGTACTTC
TRBV20-1	.	.	TRBJ2-2	CSPRRNTGELFF	TGCAGCCCAAGGAGGAACACCGGGGAGCTGTTTTTT
TRBV7-2	.	few	TRBJ2-1	CASTSTRSGHNEQFF	TGTGCCAGCACCTCCACAAGGTCAGGGCACAATGAGCAGTTCTTC
TRBV20-1	.	few	TRBJ2-1	CSARDRRLHTDEQFF	TGCAGTGCTAGAGATCGGCGGTTGCACACGGATGAGCAGTTCTTC
TRBV18	.	many	TRBJ2-1	CASSPPGSSYNEQFF	TGTGCCAGCTCACCACCGGGGAGCTCCTACAATGAGCAGTTCTTC
TRBV12-3/TRBV12-4	.	few	TRBJ2-7	CASSGQRPPYEQYF	TGTGCCAGCAGTGGACAGAGACCTCCCTACGAGCAGTACTTC
TRBV7-8	.	.	TRBJ2-1	CASSILVDQFF	TGTGCCAGCAGCATCCTAGTGGATCAGTTCTTC
TRBV2	TRBD2	few	TRBJ2-3	CASRTLAGDIGDTQYF	TGTGCCAGCAGGACACTAGCGGGCGACATCGGAGATACGCAGTATTTT
TRBV20-1	TRBD2	.	TRBJ2-1	CSAVGLAGEDEQFF	TGCAGTGCTGTGGGACTAGCGGGAGAAGATGAGCAGTTCTTC
TRBV29-1	.	.	TRBJ1-2	CSVVGGQGYTF	TGCAGCGTTGTAGGGGGTCAGGGCTACACCTTC
TRBV7-8	TRBD2	.	TRBJ2-7	CASSFWTSRSYEQYF	TGTGCCAGCAGCTTCTGGACTAGCAGATCCTACGAGCAGTACTTC
TRBV28	TRBD2	.	TRBJ2-1	CASSLLSGRVHEQFF	TGTGCCAGCAGTTTACTCAGCGGGAGGGTTCATGAGCAGTTCTTC